The 6 T cell receptor beta chains below were found in one sample sequenced in a study of cytomegalovirus exposure and HLA in healthy donors. The primer mix had 60 Vbeta and 13 Jbeta primers. Sequencing was performed with immunoSEQ multiplex PCR; in TCRdb, only in-frame clones are kept and a portion is missing. The sample spans about 37,000 clones; the ten largest clones claim approximately 6%. Sequencing was done on a sample of PBMCs. These receptors were taken from a human donor in good health.

Of note for this clone: Other DNA sequences within the sample encode an identical CDR3. The chain is built from TRBV6-1 and TRBJ1-6; 7 bases fit TRBD1. Germline V gives CDR1 MNHNS, CDR2 SASEGT. The CDR3 length is 15 residues. The J segment lost 6 bases and the V segment lost 6 bases, leaving 8 bases of the junction unmatched. CDR3 protein: CASRDRQGPNSPLHF. For the CDR3, the DNA is TGTGCCAGCAGAGACCGACAGGGCCCTAATTCACCCCTCCACTTT.

The J gene is TRBJ1-2, the V gene TRBV4-1, with D possibly being TRBD1 (6 bases). The CDR3 runs to 15 residues. Trimming left V 1 base short and J 7 bases short, with 16 bases between. The germline V gene has CDR1 MGHRA and CDR2 YSYEKL. CDR3 coding DNA: TGCGCCAGCAGCCAAGGATTTGAAACAGGGAGTGGCTACACCTTC. Its translation: CASSQGFETGSGYTF.

The genes are TRBV19 and TRBJ1-1, with TRBD1 as a possible D gene (6 bases). Trimming removed 5 bases at V and 3 bases at J, with 19 bases between. Germline V CDR1 and CDR2: LNHDA, SQIVND (reference sequence). CDR3 size: 16 residues. The DNA for the CDR3 is TGTGCCAGTAGTCTTCAACAGGGTAGTCGATACACTGAAGCTTTCTTT. Its protein is CASSLQQGSRYTEAFF. The whole variable domain, filled in from reference TRBV19 and TRBJ1-1, reads DGGITQSPKYLFRKEGQNVTLSCEQNLNHDAMYWYRQDPGQGLRLIYYSQIVNDFQKGDIAEGYSVSREKKESFPLTVTSAQKNPTAFYLCASSLQQGSRYTEAFFGQGTRLTVV.

The chain uses TRBV19 and TRBJ1-2; D gene unclear. This CDR3 is built from 16 residues. Germline CDR1 and CDR2: LNHDA and SQIVND (reference sequence). V was pared by 3 bases and J by 3 bases, with 17 bases between. CDR3 DNA sequence: TGTGCCAGTAGTATGACACTCCGGTCTAAAGACTATGGCTACACCTTC. Translated, it gives CASSMTLRSKDYGYTF.

The genes are TRBV7-9 and TRBJ1-5, with TRBD1 as a possible D gene (5 bases). Germline values: CDR1 SEHNR, CDR2 FQNEAQ (reference sequence). The CDR3 is 14 amino acids. Trimming removed 6 bases at V and 0 bases at J, with 9 bases between. CDR3 sequence: CASSGGGSNQPQHF. CDR3 nucleotides: TGTGCCAGCAGTGGGGGAGGTAGCAATCAGCCCCAGCATTTT.

The rearrangement joins TRBV2 to TRBJ2-1, with TRBD2 as a possible D gene (5 bases). CDR1 and CDR2 from the germline V gene are SNHLY and FYNNEI. The V end lost 3 bases, the J end lost 9 bases, and 12 bases lay between the germline ends. The CDR3 contains 13 residues. CDR3 nucleotide sequence: TGTGCCAGCAGTGAGGGTCGGGCGGGTGAGCAGTTCTTC. Protein sequence: CASSEGRAGEQFF.